The clone carrying this T cell receptor (beta chain) came up a few times. This entry comes from a study of early stage breast cancer tumors. Measured with immunoSEQ multiplex PCR; TCRdb has only the in-frame clones, and not every one. The table records around 30,000 clones, around 70% of them present only once. The CDR3 runs to 18 residues. V was clipped by 4 bases and J by 2 bases; unmatched bases: 11. Germline lookup yields CDR1 LNHDA and CDR2 SQIVND (reference sequence). Sample: blood. This receptor was taken from a person between 50 and 60 years old with breast cancer. The chain couples TRBV19 to TRBJ2-2; 9 positions agree with TRBD2. CDR3 loop: CASSNPRGGRANTGELFF. Here the CDR3 DNA reads TGTGCCAGTAGTAACCCTAGAGGCGGGAGGGCAAACACCGGGGAGCTGTTTTTT.